This T cell receptor beta chain stems from a study of blood T cells in healthy people across ages. Points from the study as a whole: Unsorted PBMCs blocked a conclusive comparison of naive and antigen-experienced cells. Both naive CD4+ cell counts and diversity were greater in long-lived donors than in aged donors. The authors considered diversity estimates from one million T cells to be underestimates.

The second PCR ran about 6 to 11 cycles with a sample-barcoded 5' primer and J-beta primers. All cDNA molecules were each tagged by a template-switch adaptor with 12 random nucleotides. Via MiXCR, TCRdb re-called the 5' RACE reads, giving one row per CDR3 protein. This table has 800,000 to 950,000 distinct CDR3 sequences, around 48% appearing once. Looked up from germline, CDR1 is MNHEY and CDR2 is SVGEGT. The CDR3 extends over 16 amino acids. The V gene end was trimmed by 2 bases and the J gene end by 3 bases; junction bases not matched to a gene: 7. With regard to this clonotype: What it binds is not known.

The J gene is TRBJ1-5, the V gene TRBV6-2 or TRBV6-3; TRBD1 matches 7 bases. The source material was blood. The sequence came from a man between 25 and 39 years old in good health. The CDR3 region is CASSYGPGGINQPQHF. In DNA, the CDR3 is TGTGCCAGCAGTTACGGGCCAGGGGGGATCAATCAGCCCCAGCATTTT.